Listed here are 28 T cell receptor beta chains from one sample, sequenced in a study of metastatic and nonmetastatic thyroid tumors. TCRdb reanalyzed the PCR reads via MiXCR. The sample holds fewer than 30,000 clones, about 17% seen once. Among the patients, none had received any treatment before thyroid surgery. The specimen was blood. The receptors come from a female donor with papillary thyroid cancer or a benign thyroid nodule (not recorded which). Some clones in this sample may be carry-over from other donors' samples.

This clone was detected ten times or more. The chain joins TRBV5-1 to TRBJ2-2, with D tentatively TRBD1 or TRBD2 (5 bases each). V dropped 4 bases and J dropped 5 bases, with 18 bases sitting between them. The germline V gene has CDR1 SGHRS and CDR2 YFSETQ. The CDR3 spans 16 residues. CDR3 amino acids: CASSPNERAGTGELFF. Here the CDR3 DNA reads TGCGCCAGCAGCCCCAACGAGAGGGCAGGGACCGGGGAGCTGTTTTTT.

This chain uses TRBV12-3 or TRBV12-4 with TRBJ1-2; a weak D match, TRBD1 (6 bases). This CDR3 is built from 14 residues. Trimming stripped 5 bases from V and 4 bases from J, with 14 bases between. The CDR3 reads CASSLRQVSYGYTF. CDR3 nucleotides: TGTGCCAGCAGTCTAAGACAGGTATCCTATGGCTACACCTTC.

The chain employs TRBV3-1 and TRBJ2-1, with a possible D match to TRBD2 (5 bases). The germline V gene encodes CDR1 LGHDT and CDR2 YNNKEL (reference sequence). V was pared by 8 bases and J by 9 bases, with 14 bases between. CDR3 length equals 12 residues. The CDR3, as DNA: TGTGCCAGCCAGATGGGAGCCAGTGAGCAGTTCTTC. The encoded protein is CASQMGASEQFF.

This clone was observed many times. The same CDR3 is also encoded by other DNA sequences in this sample. The chain uses TRBV5-1 and TRBJ2-1; TRBD1 matches at 7 bases. Germline trimming cut 4 bases from V and 5 bases from J; bases unmatched to any gene: 6. CDR1 and CDR2 from the germline V gene are SGHRS and YFSETQ. This CDR3 is built from 14 residues. CDR3 bases: TGCGCCAGCAGCCACGGGACAGCGAACAATGAGCAGTTCTTC. This sequence encodes CASSHGTANNEQFF.

As to this clone: The germline gene is not matched at one end of the junction; a read error may be the cause. The V call is TRBV15, the J call TRBJ2-7; D not certain. Germline CDR1 LNHNV, CDR2 YYDKDF (reference sequence). This CDR3 comprises 16 residues. The CDR3 bases are TGTGCCACCAGCAGAGATAATACGGCGTCGCTGTACGAGCAGTGCTTC. Encoded protein: CATSRDNTASLYEQCF.

In this sample, this clone turned up a few times. The chain combines TRBV7-6 with TRBJ2-2, with a weak D call TRBD1 (6 bases). Germline CDR1 is SGHVS and CDR2 is FNYEAQ. This CDR3 has 16 amino acids. Trimming stripped 4 bases from V and 3 bases from J, with 15 bases between. Written as DNA, the CDR3 is TGTGCCAGCAGCTCCCAAGGGACACTCTACACCGGGGAGCTGTTTTTT. Translation gives CASSSQGTLYTGELFF.

This clone was counted between two and nine times. The rearrangement joins TRBV24-1 to TRBJ2-2, with D possibly being TRBD1 or TRBD2 (5 bases each). This CDR3 has 15 residues. The V end lost 7 bases, the J end lost 7 bases, and 18 bases lay between the germline ends. Germline V gene sequence: CDR1 KGHDR, CDR2 SFDVKD. The CDR3 sequence: CATSSLRGANGELFF. Written as DNA, the CDR3 is TGTGCCACCAGCAGCCTCCGGGGCGCGAACGGGGAGCTGTTTTTT.

With respect to this clone: A clone one base away is much larger, so this may be a read error. The chain combines TRBV11-3 with TRBJ1-6; a possible D gene is TRBD1 (5 bases). Germline CDR1 SGHNT, CDR2 YENEEA. This CDR3 contains 15 residues. The CDR3 nucleotides are TGTGCCAGCAGCTTAGGAGGTGGGGGGAATTCACCCATCCACTTT. It translates to CASSLGGGGNSPIHF.

This clone was recorded at least ten times. This chain connects TRBV7-9 to TRBJ2-2; the D is unclear. This CDR3 has 14 residues. Germline V gives CDR1 SEHNR, CDR2 FQNEAQ (reference sequence). The V and J ends lost 3 bases and 1 base respectively, with 6 bases between them. The CDR3 DNA reads TGTGCCAGCAGCTTTCGACAGAACACCGGGGAGCTGTTTTTT. Protein product: CASSFRQNTGELFF.

Relative to its sample, this clone is medium-sized. The chain links TRBV27 to TRBJ2-1; possibly TRBD1 or TRBD2 for D (5 bases each). This CDR3 is 15 amino acids long. Germline loops: CDR1 MNHEY, CDR2 SMNVEV (reference sequence). Trimming pared 7 bases from V and 10 bases from J, leaving 23 bases between. The CDR3 region is CASTVGTEPYDEQFF. The DNA of the CDR3 is TGTGCCAGCACCGTCGGGACGGAACCTTATGACGAGCAGTTCTTC.

This clone was observed at least ten times. Other DNA sequences in this sample translate to the same CDR3. This chain joins TRBV5-1 and TRBJ2-1; D unclear. With 2 bases removed from V and 5 bases from J, the gap between germline ends came to 2 bases. The CDR3 covers 11 residues. The V gene's germline CDR1 is SGHRS and CDR2 YFSETQ. CDR3 loop: CASSFDNEQFF. The CDR3 bases are TGCGCCAGCAGCTTCGACAATGAGCAGTTCTTC.

This clone was found a few times. This chain uses TRBV27 with TRBJ2-2; 11 bases are shared with TRBD2. Germline trimming cut 7 bases from V and 3 bases from J; bases unmatched to any gene: 7. Germline V gene sequence: CDR1 MNHEY, CDR2 SMNVEV (reference sequence). The CDR3 sequence is 16 residues long. The CDR3 reads CASNKLAGGYTGELFF. The CDR3 DNA is TGTGCCAGCAATAAATTAGCGGGAGGGTACACCGGGGAGCTGTTTTTT.

This sequence joins TRBV19 and TRBJ1-1; D possibly corresponds to TRBD1 (6 bases). CDR1 is LNHDA, CDR2 SQIVND, per germline (reference sequence). CDR3 size: 15 residues. The V and J ends lost 0 bases and 6 bases respectively, with 14 bases between them. CDR3 loop: CASSIDTGYGAEAFF. CDR3 nucleotides: TGTGCCAGTAGTATAGATACAGGGTACGGAGCTGAAGCTTTCTTT.

By sample share, this clone is medium-sized (0.01 to 0.1%). This chain links TRBV28 with TRBJ1-2; D may be TRBD1 (6 bases). V was pared by 10 bases and J by 7 bases, with 19 bases between. From germline, CDR1 is MDHEN and CDR2 SYDVKM. The CDR3 has 13 residues. CDR3 coding DNA: TGTGCCACCTCCCGACAGGTTAGGGGTGGCTACACCTTC. Encoded protein: CATSRQVRGGYTF.

This clone came up many times. The rearrangement links TRBV5-1 to TRBJ2-2, with D tentatively TRBD2 (7 bases). Trimming took off 4 bases at V and 5 bases at J, with 15 bases between the two ends. This CDR3 comprises 15 residues. Per germline, CDR1 SGHRS and CDR2 YFSETQ. CDR3 region: CASSAGLGGTGELFF. CDR3 bases: TGCGCCAGCAGCGCCGGACTAGGGGGGACCGGGGAGCTGTTTTTT.

By share of the sample, this clone is medium-sized. The gene calls are TRBV6-1 and TRBJ2-1; perhaps D is TRBD1 or TRBD2 (5 bases each). The CDR3 totals 15 residues. Germline CDR1 MNHNS, CDR2 SASEGT. V was clipped by 5 bases and J by 0 bases, with 11 bases between them. As DNA, the CDR3 is TGTGCCAGCAGTTTGGGGGAGAGCTCCTACAATGAGCAGTTCTTC. Encoded protein: CASSLGESSYNEQFF.

A remark on this clone: One junction end disagrees with the germline gene, perhaps due to a read error. This sequence joins TRBV6-1 and TRBJ1-4; tentatively, D is TRBD1 (5 bases). The CDR3 is made up of 14 amino acids. Germline lookup yields CDR1 MNHNS and CDR2 SASEGT. The CDR3 region is CASSEWDGIKKLFF. DNA of the CDR3: TGTGCGAGCAGCGAATGGGACGGCATAAAAAAACTGTTTTTT.

V and J are TRBV11-2 and TRBJ1-6; D is uncertain. The ends were cut back, 5 bases at V and 5 bases at J, with 16 bases in the middle. Germline V gene sequence: CDR1 SGHAT, CDR2 FQNNGV. The length of the CDR3 is 16 residues. CDR3 residues: CASSAPLSVDNSPLHF. The CDR3 DNA sequence: TGTGCCAGCAGCGCCCCCTTATCGGTTGATAATTCACCCCTCCACTTT.

This rearrangement joins TRBV6-1 to TRBJ2-1, with 13 positions matching TRBD2. The CDR3 consists of 16 residues. J gave up 7 bases and V 5 bases, and 8 bases lay outside the gene matches. Per germline, CDR1 MNHNS and CDR2 SASEGT. The CDR3 coding sequence is TGTGCCAGCAGTCGCACCGGGACTAGCGGGGTGAATGAGCAGTTCTTC. Encoded protein: CASSRTGTSGVNEQFF.

This clone was observed a handful of times. The chain couples TRBV9 to TRBJ1-1; TRBD1 matches at 9 bases. Looked up from germline, CDR1 is SGDLS and CDR2 is YYNGEE. This CDR3 spans 14 amino acids. After removal of 4 bases from V and 3 bases from J, the junction contained 4 bases not matched to a gene. The CDR3 sequence: CASSPGDRDTEAFF. CDR3 DNA: TGTGCCAGCAGCCCCGGGGACAGGGACACTGAAGCTTTCTTT. The full variable domain, its missing parts supplied by reference TRBV9 and TRBJ1-1, is DSGVTQTPKHLITATGQRVTLRCSPRSGDLSVYWYQQSLDQGLQFLIQYYNGEERAKGNILERFSAQQFPDLHSELNLSSLELGDSALYFCASSPGDRDTEAFFGQGTRLTVV.

Ten or more counts support this clone. The chain employs TRBV10-3 and TRBJ1-2, with TRBD1 as a possible D gene (6 bases). The CDR3 has 17 amino acids. With 3 bases removed from V and 0 bases from J, the gap between germline ends came to 17 bases. Per the germline V gene, CDR1 is ENHRY and CDR2 is SYGVKD. CDR3 in amino acids: CAISENRAGVSNYGYTF. CDR3 nucleotides: TGTGCCATCAGTGAAAACAGGGCAGGGGTTTCTAACTATGGCTACACCTTC.

The chain combines TRBV5-1 with TRBJ1-1; 8 bases align to TRBD1. V was clipped by 7 bases and J by 5 bases; unmatched bases: 10. CDR3 length equals 14 residues. Germline V gives CDR1 SGHRS, CDR2 YFSETQ. The CDR3 protein is CASRARTGSTEAFF. CDR3 nucleotide sequence: TGCGCCAGCCGCGCCCGGACAGGGTCGACTGAAGCTTTCTTT.

V gene TRBV7-9 combines with J gene TRBJ1-2; no clear D. Germline lookup yields CDR1 SEHNR and CDR2 FQNEAQ (reference sequence). V lost 4 bases and J 1 base, leaving 10 bases between the germline ends. The CDR3 contains 14 residues. The DNA of the CDR3 is TGTGCCAGCAGCTATGAATTAGATAACTATGGCTACACCTTC. Its protein product is CASSYELDNYGYTF.

This clone was detected ten times or more. J is TRBJ1-4 and V is TRBV7-8; a possible D gene is TRBD1 (5 bases). Germline assignment: CDR1 SGHVS and CDR2 FQNEAQ. The CDR3 totals 19 residues. Between the trimmed V and J ends, which lost 0 bases and 6 bases, there was a span of 23 bases. The CDR3: CASSLAPLKLGGRDEKLFF. Here the CDR3 DNA reads TGTGCCAGCAGCTTAGCTCCCCTTAAGTTGGGGGGTAGAGATGAAAAACTGTTTTTT.

This clone was found a few times. The chain uses TRBV5-1 and TRBJ2-2; D might be TRBD2 (6 bases). The germline V gene encodes CDR1 SGHRS and CDR2 YFSETQ. The CDR3 spans 15 residues. The V gene lost 4 bases and the J gene lost 1 base, with 11 bases spanning the gap. This chain's CDR3 is CASSPGLWNTGELFF. For the CDR3, the DNA is TGCGCCAGCAGCCCGGGACTCTGGAACACCGGGGAGCTGTTTTTT.

By sample fraction, this clone is medium-sized. V is TRBV10-3 and J is TRBJ1-6, with a weak D call TRBD1 (5 bases). The CDR3 runs to 11 residues. The V and J ends lost 4 bases and 15 bases respectively, with 10 bases between them. Germline V lookup: CDR1 ENHRY, CDR2 SYGVKD. For the CDR3, the DNA is TGTGCCATCAGTGGGGGCGAAGGCCTCCACTTT. It is translated as CAISGGEGLHF.

This clone was counted at least ten times. This chain joins TRBV11-2 and TRBJ1-2; TRBD1 agrees at 9 bases. The CDR3 is made up of 16 amino acids. Trimming at V came to 5 bases and at J to 8 bases, leaving 15 bases not matched to a gene. Germline V gene data show CDR1 as SGHAT and CDR2 as FQNNGV. CDR3 sequence reads: CASSRVTGTGQGGYTF. The CDR3 nucleotides read TGTGCCAGCAGCCGGGTTACCGGGACAGGGCAGGGGGGCTACACCTTC. The whole variable domain, remainder taken from reference TRBV11-2 and TRBJ1-2, is EAGVAQSPRYKIIEKRQSVAFWCNPISGHATLYWYQQILGQGPKLLIQFQNNGVVDDSQLPKDRFSAERLKGVDSTLKIQPAKLEDSAVYLCASSRVTGTGQGGYTFGSGTRLTVV.

The chain has TRBV25-1 and TRBJ2-5, with TRBD1 matching over 8 bases. The germline gives CDR1 MGHDK, CDR2 SYGVNS. The CDR3 loop spans 14 amino acids. The J segment lost 14 bases and the V segment lost 5 bases, leaving 16 bases of the junction unmatched. CDR3 region: CASSLQGGPVDHYF. In DNA form, the CDR3 reads TGTGCCAGCAGTTTACAGGGGGGCCCGGTGGACCATTACTTC.